The 31 T cell receptor beta chains listed next were all sequenced from one sample in a study of cytomegalovirus exposure and HLA in healthy donors. In the PCR, 60 Vbeta and 13 Jbeta primers were used. The table came from immunoSEQ multiplex PCR; TCRdb's copy has only in-frame clones and leaves some out. The repertoire holds about 150,000 clones, about four fifths seen once, with roughly 2.8% in the top ten. Sequenced: PBMCs. All receptors come from a man aged 18 to 29 in good health and CMV-seronegative.

This rearrangement joins TRBV6-6 to TRBJ1-1; a weak D match, TRBD1 (5 bases). The CDR3 runs to 13 residues. Germline V lookup: CDR1 MNHNY, CDR2 SVGAGI (reference sequence). Trimming stripped 2 bases from V and 6 bases from J, with 10 bases between. The CDR3 loop is CASSYGGLAEAFF. For the CDR3, the DNA is TGTGCCAGCAGTTACGGGGGGTTGGCTGAAGCTTTCTTT.

This clone was seen only a few times. The gene calls are TRBV6-1 and TRBJ2-5; 9 positions agree with TRBD2. This CDR3 region has 15 residues. Germline CDR1 is MNHNS and CDR2 is SASEGT. The V segment lost 3 bases and the J segment 5 bases; nucleotides outside the gene matches: 7. CDR3 loop: CASSESGGGAETQYF. CDR3 sequence (DNA): TGTGCCAGCAGTGAGTCTGGCGGGGGGGCTGAGACCCAGTACTTC.

The sample holds a few counts of this clone. One junction end does not reproduce the germline sequence, and a read error may be involved. At the DNA level, this CDR3 is encoded by other sequences in the same sample as well. The chain uses TRBV7-8 and TRBJ2-6; TRBD1 might be the D (5 bases). The CDR3 contains 15 residues. In germline, CDR1 is SGHVS, CDR2 FQNEAQ. The DNA of the CDR3 is TGTGCCAGCAGCTTAGGGGGCTCTGGGGCCAACGGCCTGACTTTC. It encodes CASSLGGSGANGLTF.

The chain uses TRBV4-1 and TRBJ2-7; 8 nucleotides agree with TRBD2. J gave up 0 bases and V 4 bases, and 5 bases lay outside the gene matches. Germline loops: CDR1 MGHRA, CDR2 YSYEKL. This CDR3 is 15 amino acids long. CDR3 region: CASSPGLGASYEQYV. As DNA, the CDR3 is TGCGCCAGCAGCCCGGGACTAGGGGCCTCCTACGAGCAGTACGTC.

The gene calls are TRBV5-8 and TRBJ2-5, with D possibly being TRBD2 (6 bases). The CDR3 is made up of 19 amino acids. The germline V and J ends were trimmed by 4 bases and 2 bases, with 27 bases remaining between them. Germline V gives CDR1 SGHTS, CDR2 YDEGEE. CDR3 DNA sequence: TGTGCCAGCAGCGGTAGCGGCCTTATCTTTACCGAGACACAAGAGACCCAGTACTTC. Its protein is CASSGSGLIFTETQETQYF.

V and J are TRBV19 and TRBJ2-5; 7 positions match TRBD1. The germline V gene encodes CDR1 LNHDA and CDR2 SQIVND (reference sequence). The length of the CDR3 is 15 residues. V gave up 8 bases and J gave up 5 bases; unmatched junction bases: 14. The CDR3 DNA is TGTGCCAGTGGACAGGCCCAAGGGAGATGGGAGACCCAGTACTTC. Residues: CASGQAQGRWETQYF.

In this sample, this clone turned up a few times. This chain joins TRBV6-1 and TRBJ2-7; D not certain. CDR3 length equals 15 residues. CDR1 is MNHNS and CDR2 is SASEGT in the germline V gene. The ends were cut back, 9 bases at V and 4 bases at J, with 22 bases in the middle. The CDR3 DNA sequence: TGTGCCAGTTGTTACAAGCAGAAGGCGGCATACGAGCAGTACGTC. Translation: CASCYKQKAAYEQYV.

A few counts support this clone. The J gene is TRBJ2-2, the V gene TRBV19; perhaps TRBD2 as D (6 bases). V lost 7 bases to trimming and J lost 11 bases, with 20 bases between them. The CDR3 is 14 residues long. Germline-derived CDR1 and CDR2 are LNHDA and SQIVND (reference sequence). In nucleotides, the CDR3 is TGTGCCAGTACCTACATGCGGGGCCGGGGTGAGCTGTTTTTT. As protein: CASTYMRGRGELFF.

This clone was seen a few times. J is TRBJ2-6 and V is TRBV7-2, with a tentative D call TRBD2 (6 bases). The CDR3 is 19 amino acids. V gave up 1 base and J gave up 3 bases, with 19 bases separating them. Germline CDR1 reads SGHTA; CDR2 reads FQGNSA. The CDR3 bases are TGTGCCAGCAGCTTAGGGGGCGGGCTCATGGGGGGTGGGGCCAACGTCCTGACTTTC. This translates into CASSLGGGLMGGGANVLTF.

The V gene is TRBV28, the J gene TRBJ1-1, with D possibly TRBD1 on 6 matching bases. Germline V CDR1 and CDR2: MDHEN, SYDVKM. The CDR3 contains 15 residues. V was shortened by 4 bases and J by 4 bases, with 16 bases between the two germline ends. For the CDR3, the DNA is TGTGCCAGCAGTTCCTACACAGGGTATCGCACTGAAGCTTTCTTT. This sequence encodes CASSSYTGYRTEAFF.

In its sample, this clone was seen a few times. CDR3 protein: CASSGQGAKNNSPLHF. CDR3 in DNA: TGTGCCAGCAGTGGACAGGGGGCTAAAAATAATTCACCCCTCCACTTT. The rearrangement links TRBV6-1 to TRBJ1-6; 10 bases agree with TRBD1. CDR1 MNHNS and CDR2 SASEGT come from the germline V gene. This CDR3 has 16 amino acids. Trimming cost V 4 bases and J 5 bases; bases outside gene matches: 5.

The rearrangement links TRBV28 to TRBJ2-6; tentatively, D is TRBD2 (6 bases). V was clipped by 6 bases and J by 3 bases, with 15 bases between them. Per the germline V gene, CDR1 is MDHEN and CDR2 is SYDVKM. The length of the CDR3 is 16 residues. The CDR3 coding sequence is TGTGCCAGCAGCCCCCGGGGGACTTTTGGGGCCAACGTCCTGACTTTC. Amino acid sequence: CASSPRGTFGANVLTF.

This sequence joins TRBV27 and TRBJ1-6; D may be TRBD1 (6 bases). V lost 6 bases to trimming and J lost 15 bases, with 18 bases between them. The CDR3 length is 13 residues. Per the germline V gene, CDR1 is MNHEY and CDR2 is SMNVEV (reference sequence). CDR3 DNA sequence: TGTGCCAGCAGGGGGGAGGGGGGCCCTCACCTCCACTTT. Encoded protein: CASRGEGGPHLHF.

The V gene is TRBV6-5, the J gene TRBJ1-1, with D perhaps matching TRBD1 (5 bases). Germline loops: CDR1 MNHEY, CDR2 SVGAGI. Trimming stripped 5 bases from V and 3 bases from J, with 16 bases between. This CDR3 has 15 amino acids. The CDR3 sequence is CASSPPGRVYTEAFF. CDR3 coding DNA: TGTGCCAGCAGTCCCCCAGGCAGGGTGTACACTGAAGCTTTCTTT.

This clone has only one observation. The chain joins TRBV7-9 to TRBJ2-2, with D possibly matching TRBD1 (6 bases). Trimming removed 1 base at V and 3 bases at J, with 12 bases between. The CDR3 has 16 amino acids. Germline CDR1 is SEHNR and CDR2 is FQNEAQ (reference sequence). The CDR3 protein is CASSLDGRGYTGELFF. In DNA, the CDR3 is TGTGCCAGCAGCTTAGACGGCAGGGGATACACCGGGGAGCTGTTTTTT.

The chain employs TRBV5-5 and TRBJ2-3; 9 nucleotides line up with TRBD2. V was pared by 4 bases and J by 8 bases, with 14 bases of the junction left unmatched. The CDR3 is 16 residues long. Germline V CDR1 and CDR2: SGHKS, YYEKEE (reference sequence). CDR3 sequence reads: CASSRGGSGGSFTQYF. The CDR3 DNA sequence: TGTGCCAGCAGCCGGGGGGGCAGCGGGGGGAGCTTTACGCAGTATTTT.

The genes are TRBV5-4 and TRBJ1-1; TRBD1 agrees at 7 bases. This CDR3 comprises 14 residues. J was trimmed by 2 bases and V by 4 bases; bases with no gene match: 5. CDR1 is SGHNT and CDR2 is YYREEE in the germline V gene (reference sequence). CDR3 loop: CASSQDRVNTEAFF. In DNA form, the CDR3 reads TGTGCCAGCAGCCAAGACAGGGTAAACACTGAAGCTTTCTTT.

V gene TRBV19 combines with J gene TRBJ1-1, with D possibly being TRBD1 (6 bases). The CDR3 covers 14 residues. The germline gives CDR1 LNHDA, CDR2 SQIVND (reference sequence). The ends were cut back, 7 bases at V and 0 bases at J, with 12 bases in the middle. The CDR3 sequence is CASKPGHLNTEAFF. The DNA for the CDR3 is TGTGCCAGTAAACCGGGACACCTGAACACTGAAGCTTTCTTT.

About this clone: Other DNA sequences in this sample translate to the same CDR3. V usage is TRBV4-3 and J usage is TRBJ1-1; 9 nucleotides line up with TRBD1. This CDR3 is built from 15 residues. Germline-derived CDR1 and CDR2 are LGHNA and YSLEER. The junction had 5 bases not matched to a gene; V was cut back by 3 bases and J by 3 bases. CDR3 loop: CASSQEGQGYTEAFF. DNA of the CDR3: TGCGCCAGCAGCCAGGAGGGACAGGGCTACACTGAAGCTTTCTTT.

The V and J genes are TRBV7-2 and TRBJ2-5; D uncertain. The end of the DNA aligns better with TRBJ2-7, so the J call may be wrong. This CDR3 is 14 amino acids long. Per germline, CDR1 SGHTA and CDR2 FQGNSA. The CDR3, as DNA: TGTGCCAGCAGCTTAAACTCGCCTTCCTACGAGCAGTACTTC. Its protein is CASSLNSPSYEQYF.

Only a few counts were recorded for this clone. The chain links TRBV7-9 to TRBJ1-4, with D perhaps matching TRBD1 (6 bases). The CDR3 consists of 17 residues. With 5 bases removed from V and 4 bases from J, the gap between germline ends came to 20 bases. The germline V gene encodes CDR1 SEHNR and CDR2 FQNEAQ (reference sequence). This CDR3 is CASSPGDKGKFNEKLFF. CDR3 DNA sequence: TGTGCCAGCAGCCCAGGGGATAAGGGTAAATTTAATGAAAAACTGTTTTTT.

The chain has TRBV27 and TRBJ1-5; 7 bases align to TRBD1. J lost 4 bases, V lost 6 bases, and 3 bases had no gene match. This CDR3 is 13 amino acids long. Germline-derived CDR1 and CDR2 are MNHEY and SMNVEV (reference sequence). The CDR3 nucleotides read TGTGCCAGCAGGACACAGGGGAATCAGCCCCAGCATTTT. Its protein product is CASRTQGNQPQHF.

CDR3 in DNA: TGTGCCAGCAGGGCGGTTACGGAAAAACTGTTTTTT. It specifies CASRAVTEKLFF. This sequence joins TRBV6-1 and TRBJ1-4; D uncertain. From germline, CDR1 is MNHNS and CDR2 SASEGT. V shed 6 bases and J shed 8 bases, with 10 bases lying between them. The CDR3 consists of 12 residues.

In the case of this clone: At one of its ends the junction is not consistent with the germline gene, which may arise from a read error. The V gene is TRBV6-1, the J gene TRBJ1-5; no firm D call. This CDR3 contains 17 residues. Germline CDR1 is MNHNS and CDR2 is SASEGT. The CDR3 is CASSESPQAPSNRPQHF. CDR3 in DNA: TGTGCCAGCAGTGAATCCCCCCAGGCCCCTAGCAATCGGCCCCAGCATTTT.

This clone was recorded only once. The J gene is TRBJ1-1, the V gene TRBV11-1; D possibly corresponds to TRBD1 (5 bases). Germline CDR1 is SGHAT and CDR2 is FQDESV (reference sequence). CDR3 size: 14 residues. The V and J ends lost 1 base and 5 bases respectively, with 11 bases between them. For the CDR3, the DNA is TGTGCCAGCAGCTTAGACGTGGGGGGAACTGAAGCTTTCTTT. Residues: CASSLDVGGTEAFF.

The sample holds one count of this clone. The CDR3 reads CASSTTGGNGYTF. The CDR3 coding sequence is TGTGCCAGCTCTACAACAGGGGGCAATGGCTACACCTTC. The genes are TRBV5-6 and TRBJ1-2, with 9 bases aligning to TRBD1. The germline gives CDR1 SGHDT, CDR2 YYEEEE. This CDR3 is 13 amino acids long. V was clipped by 7 bases and J by 6 bases; unmatched bases: 7. The full variable domain, its missing parts supplied by reference TRBV5-6 and TRBJ1-2, is DAGVTQSPTHLIKTRGQQVTLRCSPKSGHDTVSWYQQALGQGPQFIFQYYEEEERQRGNFPDRFSGHQFPNYSSELNVNALLLGDSALYLCASSTTGGNGYTFGSGTRLTVV.

CDR3 protein: CASSLPGQSNEKLFF. DNA for the CDR3: TGTGCCAGCAGTCTCCCGGGACAGTCAAATGAAAAACTGTTTTTT. This sequence joins TRBV28 and TRBJ1-4; 7 nucleotides line up with TRBD1. V gave up 5 bases and J gave up 5 bases; unmatched junction bases: 8. This CDR3 region has 15 residues. In germline, CDR1 is MDHEN, CDR2 SYDVKM.

The chain has TRBV19 and TRBJ2-1; maybe TRBD1 (6 bases). Trimming took off 5 bases at V and 2 bases at J, with 16 bases between the two ends. This CDR3 contains 16 residues. CDR1 is LNHDA and CDR2 is SQIVND in the germline V gene (reference sequence). DNA of the CDR3: TGTGCCAGTAGTTTTGGTCAGGGGACGACCTACAATGAGCAGTTCTTC. Protein product: CASSFGQGTTYNEQFF.

The V call is TRBV6-1, the J call TRBJ2-7; 7 positions agree with TRBD1. The CDR3 has 13 residues. Germline CDR1 reads MNHNS; CDR2 reads SASEGT. V dropped 6 bases and J dropped 3; count of bases not matched to a gene: 5. The CDR3: CASSSTGLYEQYF. Here the CDR3 DNA reads TGTGCCAGCAGCTCGACAGGGCTCTACGAGCAGTACTTC.

The chain carries TRBV7-9 and TRBJ2-3, with 8 bases lining up with TRBD2. CDR3 length: 15 residues. Germline assignment: CDR1 SEHNR and CDR2 FQNEAQ (reference sequence). V was clipped by 5 bases and J by 1 base; unmatched bases: 5. In nucleotides, the CDR3 is TGTGCCAGCAGCCGCGAAGCGGGGGGCACAGATACGCAGTATTTT. Protein product: CASSREAGGTDTQYF. Based on the CDR3 plus reference TRBV7-9 and TRBJ2-3, the full variable domain is DTGVSQNPRHKITKRGQNVTFRCDPISEHNRLYWYRQTLGQGPEFLTYFQNEAQLEKSRLLSDRFSAERPKGSFSTLEIQRTEQGDSAMYLCASSREAGGTDTQYFGPGTRLTVL.

The count of this clone is one. The chain employs TRBV11-1 and TRBJ2-7; a possible D gene is TRBD1 (5 bases). Trimming removed 6 bases at V and 4 bases at J, with 13 bases between. Germline CDR1 reads SGHAT; CDR2 reads FQDESV (reference sequence). The CDR3 contains 13 residues. The CDR3 DNA sequence: TGTGCCAGCAGATATGGACACAAGTACGAGCAGTACTTC. It specifies CASRYGHKYEQYF.